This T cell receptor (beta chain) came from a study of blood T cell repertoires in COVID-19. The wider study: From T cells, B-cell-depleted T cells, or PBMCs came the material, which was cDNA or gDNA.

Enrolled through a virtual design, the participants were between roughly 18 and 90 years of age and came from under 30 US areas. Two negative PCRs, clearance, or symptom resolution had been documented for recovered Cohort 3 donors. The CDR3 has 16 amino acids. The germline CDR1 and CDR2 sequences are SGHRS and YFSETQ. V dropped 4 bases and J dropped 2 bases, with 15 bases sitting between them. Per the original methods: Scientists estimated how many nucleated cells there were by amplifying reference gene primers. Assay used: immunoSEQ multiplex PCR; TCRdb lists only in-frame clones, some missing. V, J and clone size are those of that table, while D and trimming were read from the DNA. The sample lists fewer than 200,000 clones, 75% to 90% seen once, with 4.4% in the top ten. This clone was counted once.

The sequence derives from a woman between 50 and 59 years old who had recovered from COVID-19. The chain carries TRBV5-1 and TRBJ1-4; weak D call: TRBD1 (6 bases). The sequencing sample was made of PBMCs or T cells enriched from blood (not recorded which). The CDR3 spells CASSQGHGRTNEKLFF. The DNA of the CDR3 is TGCGCCAGCAGCCAGGGACACGGGAGGACTAATGAAAAACTGTTTTTT.